This T cell receptor beta chain appears in the sequencing data of a study of cytomegalovirus exposure and HLA in healthy donors. A multiplex PCR was run with 60 Vbeta primers and 13 Jbeta primers. Repertoires were generated with immunoSEQ multiplex PCR, while TCRdb's copy carries only in-frame clones and drops some. The repertoire holds 30,000 to 35,000 clones, with roughly 67% as singletons. The CDR3 consists of 15 residues. CDR1 and CDR2 from the germline V gene are KGHSY and FQNENV. The ends lost 4 bases at V and 7 bases at J; junction bases unmatched: 11. The V call is TRBV16, the J call TRBJ1-1, with 8 bases aligning to TRBD1. Sample: PBMCs. This TCR was sampled from a man in his forties in good health and CMV-seropositive. The CDR3: CASSRLGQGPCEAFF. In DNA, the CDR3 is TGTGCCAGCAGCCGATTAGGACAGGGCCCCTGTGAAGCTTTCTTT. Together with reference TRBV16 and TRBJ1-1, the CDR3 gives the full variable domain: GEEVAQTPKHLVRGEGQKAKLYCAPIKGHSYVFWYQQVLKNEFKFLISFQNENVFDETGMPKERFSAKCLPNSPCSLEIQATKLEDSAVYFCASSRLGQGPCEAFFGQGTRLTVV.